This T cell receptor beta chain was recorded in a study of blood T cells in healthy people across ages. Primers used in a second PCR of about 6 to 11 cycles were a sample-barcoded 5' primer and a J-beta primer mix. TCRdb itself ran the 5' RACE reads through MiXCR, one entry per CDR3 protein. The sample records roughly 800,000 distinct CDR3 sequences, nearly 60% being singletons. The CDR3 totals 15 residues. Germline values: CDR1 MNHEY, CDR2 SMNVEV (reference sequence). Trimming removed 6 bases from V and 1 base from J, with 13 bases in between. Sequences were obtained from blood. This sequence originates from a man in his thirties or forties in good health. The rearrangement joins TRBV27 to TRBJ1-5; the D gene is possibly TRBD1 (6 bases). CDR3 DNA: TGTGCCAGCAGGGAGGGGGGAGTCAGCAATCAGCCCCAGCATTTT. Protein sequence: CASREGGVSNQPQHF.